This T cell receptor beta chain was sequenced for a study of blood T cell repertoires in COVID-19. For the study at large: Nucleic acid was either cDNA or gDNA, and it came from T cells, B-cell-depleted T cells, or PBMCs.

Sequencing used immunoSEQ multiplex PCR; TCRdb keeps in-frame clones, though not all of them. The sample carries roughly 100,000 clones, 91% recorded once. Trimming pared 3 bases from V and 4 bases from J, leaving 10 bases between. This CDR3 has 14 residues. Germline V gene data show CDR1 as SEHNR and CDR2 as FQNEAQ (reference sequence). The clonotype originates from a human donor in a cohort sampled during active COVID-19. The sample consisted of peripheral blood. The J gene is TRBJ2-1, the V gene TRBV7-9; the D gene is possibly TRBD1 (5 bases). As DNA, the CDR3 is TGTGCCAGCAGCTTCCCAGGGCCATACAATGAGCAGTTCTTC. Amino acids: CASSFPGPYNEQFF.